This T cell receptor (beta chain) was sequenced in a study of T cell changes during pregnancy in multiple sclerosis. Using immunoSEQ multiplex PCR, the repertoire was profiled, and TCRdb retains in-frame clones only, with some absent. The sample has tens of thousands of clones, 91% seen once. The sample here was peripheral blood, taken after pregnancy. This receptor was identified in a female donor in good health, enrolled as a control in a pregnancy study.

The DNA of the CDR3 is TGTGCCAGTGACCCGGTTGGTAGCGGGGAGACCCAGTACTTC. Its translation: CASDPVGSGETQYF. The rearrangement uses TRBV19 and TRBJ2-5; TRBD2 matches 7 bases. V trimming: 8 bases; J trimming: 5 bases; junction bases outside the gene matches: 11. CDR1 is LNHDA and CDR2 is SQIVND in the germline V gene (reference sequence). The CDR3 has 14 residues. Filled out from reference TRBV19 and TRBJ2-5, the complete variable domain reads DGGITQSPKYLFRKEGQNVTLSCEQNLNHDAMYWYRQDPGQGLRLIYYSQIVNDFQKGDIAEGYSVSREKKESFPLTVTSAQKNPTAFYLCASDPVGSGETQYFGPGTRLLVL.